This T cell receptor beta chain was documented in a study of ipilimumab plus nivolumab after autologous stem cell transplantation. The CDR3 consists of 13 residues. CDR1 and CDR2 from the germline V gene are SGHKS and YYEKEE (reference sequence). Trimming removed 4 bases from V and 6 bases from J, with 13 bases in between. The repertoire was sequenced with immunoSEQ multiplex PCR; TCRdb's copy has only in-frame clones and lacks some. Of 43,000 or so clones in the sample, about 88% were seen once. The source was PBMCs, collected in a trial of ipilimumab plus nivolumab as post-transplant consolidation. This TCR came from a male donor with multiple myeloma. V and J are TRBV5-5 and TRBJ1-2, with D perhaps matching TRBD1 (5 bases). The CDR3 region has the DNA TGTGCCAGCAGCCTGGCCTCCAGGGATGGCTACACCTTC. Translated: CASSLASRDGYTF.